This T cell receptor beta chain came from a study of blood T cell repertoires in COVID-19. Across the whole study: T cells, B-cell-depleted T cells, or PBMCs provided the cDNA or gDNA that served as material.

The repertoire was sequenced with immunoSEQ multiplex PCR; TCRdb's copy has only in-frame clones and lacks some. The sample has roughly 320,000 clones, almost 85% seen once. Specimen: peripheral blood. The origin of this receptor is a human donor in a cohort sampled during active COVID-19.

The CDR3 region is CASSTRGSSTDTQYF. CDR3 nucleotide sequence: TGTGCCAGTAGTACTCGAGGGTCCAGCACAGATACGCAGTATTTT. The chain joins TRBV19 to TRBJ2-3; D is possibly TRBD2 (5 bases). The ends were cut back, 4 bases at V and 0 bases at J, with 11 bases in the middle. CDR1 and CDR2 (germline): LNHDA, SQIVND (reference sequence). This CDR3 spans 15 amino acids.